These 25 T cell receptor beta chains came from one sample sequenced in a study of T cell responses to AZD1222 COVID-19 vaccine. The repertoire was sequenced with immunoSEQ multiplex PCR; TCRdb's copy has only in-frame clones and lacks some. This repertoire shows more than 95,000 clones, 80% to 95% found once; its top ten account for about 4.4%. The sample in question was peripheral blood, obtained on day 0 of MenACWY control vaccination. These TCRs come from an adult in good health.

In this sample, this clone turned up a few times. The rearrangement uses TRBV20-1 and TRBJ2-1, with 7 positions matching TRBD2. The V segment lost 5 bases and the J segment 4 bases; nucleotides outside the gene matches: 11. This CDR3 spans 15 amino acids. Germline V CDR1 and CDR2: DFQATT, SNEGSKA (reference sequence). Here the CDR3 reads CSAGGVWGGYNEQFF. Here the CDR3 DNA reads TGCAGTGCTGGTGGCGTGTGGGGAGGGTACAATGAGCAGTTCTTC.

J is TRBJ2-2 and V is TRBV7-9; no definite D call. The CDR3 runs 14 residues. Looked up from germline, CDR1 is SEHNR and CDR2 is FQNEAQ (reference sequence). V dropped 7 bases and J dropped 6 bases, with 15 bases sitting between them. The CDR3 sequence is CASTQGSLAGELFF. DNA of the CDR3: TGTGCCAGCACCCAAGGGTCGCTGGCCGGGGAGCTGTTTTTT. The variable domain in full, completed from reference TRBV7-9 and TRBJ2-2, reads DTGVSQNPRHKITKRGQNVTFRCDPISEHNRLYWYRQTLGQGPEFLTYFQNEAQLEKSRLLSDRFSAERPKGSFSTLEIQRTEQGDSAMYLCASTQGSLAGELFFGEGSRLTVL.

The V gene is TRBV11-2, the J gene TRBJ2-5; D may be TRBD2 (6 bases). CDR3 size: 13 residues. Looked up from germline, CDR1 is SGHAT and CDR2 is FQNNGV. Trimming shortened V by 4 bases and J by 5 bases, and 11 bases separated the two germline ends. This chain's CDR3 is CASSSETRETQYF. In DNA form, the CDR3 reads TGTGCCAGCAGCTCGGAGACTAGGGAGACCCAGTACTTC.

The J gene is TRBJ1-2, the V gene TRBV20-1; unclear D gene. Looked up from germline, CDR1 is DFQATT and CDR2 is SNEGSKA (reference sequence). The CDR3 extends over 9 amino acids. V lost 8 bases to trimming and J lost 7 bases, with 8 bases between them. CDR3 residues: CSPPGGYTF. The CDR3 DNA is TGCAGTCCACCGGGTGGCTACACCTTC.

The V gene is TRBV7-9, the J gene TRBJ2-2; TRBD2 agrees at 16 bases. V was clipped by 5 bases and J by 6 bases; unmatched bases: 9. Germline values: CDR1 SEHNR, CDR2 FQNEAQ (reference sequence). CDR3 length equals 18 residues. The CDR3 sequence is CASSPGTSGRAEAGELFF. The CDR3, as DNA: TGTGCCAGCAGCCCGGGGACTAGCGGGAGGGCCGAGGCCGGGGAGCTGTTTTTT.

The V and J genes are TRBV7-9 and TRBJ2-5; no clear D gene. CDR3 length: 18 amino acids. Germline CDR1 is SEHNR and CDR2 is FQNEAQ (reference sequence). V shed 5 bases and J shed 2 bases, with 24 bases lying between them. The DNA of the CDR3 is TGTGCCAGCAGCCCCGTTGGGGTCGGGTATCGACCGCAAGAGACCCAGTACTTC. Residues: CASSPVGVGYRPQETQYF. Variable domain in full (rest from reference TRBV7-9 and TRBJ2-5): DTGVSQNPRHKITKRGQNVTFRCDPISEHNRLYWYRQTLGQGPEFLTYFQNEAQLEKSRLLSDRFSAERPKGSFSTLEIQRTEQGDSAMYLCASSPVGVGYRPQETQYFGPGTRLLVL.

The rearrangement links TRBV5-1 to TRBJ1-1, with D unresolved. The germline CDR1 and CDR2 sequences are SGHRS and YFSETQ. With 0 bases removed from V and 0 bases from J, the gap between germline ends came to 3 bases. The CDR3 totals 13 residues. This CDR3 is CASSLEVNTEAFF. In DNA form, the CDR3 reads TGCGCCAGCAGCTTGGAAGTGAACACTGAAGCTTTCTTT.

The chain joins TRBV4-3 to TRBJ2-1; 7 nucleotides match TRBD2. V was pared by 2 bases and J by 5 bases, with 6 bases of the junction left unmatched. The germline V gene has CDR1 LGHNA and CDR2 YSLEER. CDR3 size: 15 residues. Here the CDR3 reads CASSQSPSGDNEQFF. The CDR3 bases are TGCGCCAGCAGCCAATCACCTAGCGGAGACAATGAGCAGTTCTTC.

This chain joins TRBV5-1 and TRBJ2-1; a possible D gene is TRBD2 (5 bases). The germline V gene encodes CDR1 SGHRS and CDR2 YFSETQ. With 0 bases removed from V and 2 bases from J, the gap between germline ends came to 9 bases. The CDR3 consists of 15 residues. CDR3 amino acids: CASSLGGVTYNEQFF. CDR3 sequence (DNA): TGCGCCAGCAGCTTGGGGGGAGTAACCTACAATGAGCAGTTCTTC.

The rearrangement uses TRBV7-9 and TRBJ1-2, with D unresolved. The CDR3 covers 15 residues. Germline V gene lookup returns CDR1 SEHNR and CDR2 FQNEAQ (reference sequence). V lost 0 bases and J 2 bases, leaving 10 bases between the germline ends. CDR3 loop: CASSLASGENYGYTF. CDR3 nucleotides: TGTGCCAGCAGCTTAGCCAGCGGAGAGAACTATGGCTACACCTTC.

This clone was observed once. This rearrangement joins TRBV9 to TRBJ2-1; 8 bases align to TRBD2. CDR3 length: 16 amino acids. The V and J ends lost 0 bases and 5 bases, in that order; junction bases with no gene match: 7. CDR1 is SGDLS and CDR2 is YYNGEE in the germline V gene. The chain's CDR3 is CASSVVKAGGHNEQFF. The DNA for the CDR3 is TGTGCCAGCAGCGTAGTGAAGGCGGGAGGTCACAATGAGCAGTTCTTC.

This rearrangement joins TRBV30 to TRBJ1-1; weak D call: TRBD1 (6 bases). The V end lost 3 bases, the J end lost 6 bases, and 14 bases lay between the germline ends. This CDR3 is built from 13 residues. Germline CDR1 and CDR2: GTSNPN and SVGIG (reference sequence). The CDR3 nucleotides are TGTGCCTGGAGCGCAGACAGGACCCCTGAAGCTTTCTTT. It encodes CAWSADRTPEAFF.

The CDR3 bases are TGTGCCAGCAGGTCCCTAGGAGGGGCAGATACGCAGTATTTT. Its protein is CASRSLGGADTQYF. The chain carries TRBV2 and TRBJ2-3; D possibly corresponds to TRBD2 (6 bases). Per germline, CDR1 SNHLY and CDR2 FYNNEI. This CDR3 is built from 14 residues. Trimming shortened V by 6 bases and J by 4 bases, and 14 bases separated the two germline ends.

This chain joins TRBV7-6 and TRBJ2-3; possibly TRBD2 for D (6 bases). The CDR3 is 18 residues long. The germline V gene has CDR1 SGHVS and CDR2 FNYEAQ. V shed 0 bases and J shed 2 bases, with 18 bases lying between them. The CDR3 bases are TGTGCCAGCAGCTTAGCGCCGGGACTGGGTATTCCCACAGATACGCAGTATTTT. Amino acids: CASSLAPGLGIPTDTQYF.

The chain couples TRBV24-1 to TRBJ2-2; a weak D match, TRBD2 (6 bases). Germline V gene data show CDR1 as KGHDR and CDR2 as SFDVKD. Trimming removed 9 bases from V and 2 bases from J, with 18 bases in between. The CDR3 length is 16 residues. CDR3 amino acids: CATALGFGSNTGELFF. The CDR3 coding sequence is TGTGCCACCGCTTTGGGGTTCGGGAGCAACACCGGGGAGCTGTTTTTT.

The chain uses TRBV3-1 (or the pseudogene TRBV3-2) and TRBJ2-3; no firm D call. From germline, CDR1 is LGHDT and CDR2 YNNKEL (reference sequence). Trimming removed 0 bases at V and 0 bases at J, with 16 bases between. The CDR3 is 18 residues long. In DNA, the CDR3 is TGTGCCAGCAGCCAAGATTACGGCGGCACTAAAAGCACAGATACGCAGTATTTT. Protein sequence: CASSQDYGGTKSTDTQYF.

The rearrangement links TRBV4-1 to TRBJ1-1; 7 nucleotides line up with TRBD1. V lost 3 bases and J lost 0; bases outside the gene matches: 4. CDR3 size: 15 residues. Per germline, CDR1 MGHRA and CDR2 YSYEKL. CDR3 residues: CASSHTGTVNTEAFF. CDR3 DNA: TGCGCCAGCAGCCACACCGGGACAGTGAACACTGAAGCTTTCTTT.

CDR3 DNA: TGTGCCAGCAGCTTACCGCCGAGTTACAATGAGCAGTTCTTC. Its translation: CASSLPPSYNEQFF. The chain recombines TRBV7-8 with TRBJ2-1; D remains unclear. The ends were cut back, 2 bases at V and 4 bases at J, with 9 bases in the middle. The length of the CDR3 is 14 residues. Germline V lookup: CDR1 SGHVS, CDR2 FQNEAQ. The full variable domain, rest sourced from reference TRBV7-8 and TRBJ2-1, is GAGVSQSPRYKVAKRGQDVALRCDPISGHVSLFWYQQALGQGPEFLTYFQNEAQLDKSGLPSDRFFAERPEGSVSTLKIQRTQQEDSAVYLCASSLPPSYNEQFFGPGTRLTVL.

The gene calls are TRBV5-8 and TRBJ2-7; the D gene is possibly TRBD1 (6 bases). Germline loops: CDR1 SGHTS, CDR2 YDEGEE. Trimming shortened V by 1 base and J by 2 bases, and 13 bases separated the two germline ends. The CDR3 contains 15 residues. CDR3 DNA sequence: TGTGCCAGCAGCTTGTCTGGGACACGTACCTACGAGCAGTACTTC. Translating it yields CASSLSGTRTYEQYF.

The chain uses TRBV21-1 and TRBJ1-5. TRBV21-1 is given as a pseudogene. The CDR3 spans 15 residues. This chain's CDR3 is CASSKGGYSNQPQHF. In DNA, the CDR3 is TGTGCCAGCAGCAAAGGGGGATATAGCAATCAGCCCCAGCATTTT.

V gene TRBV21-1 combines with J gene TRBJ2-1; the DNA was not compared with TRBD2, the D call given in the table. TRBV21-1 is annotated as a pseudogene. There are 18 residues in the CDR3. CDR3 bases: TGTGCCAGCAGCACGGTTGGACGCGGGAGGAGCTCCTACAATGAGCAGTTCTTC. As protein: CASSTVGRGRSSYNEQFF.

This chain joins TRBV11-2 and TRBJ2-7; D unresolved. Deletions cut 5 bases from V and 4 bases from J, with 12 bases between. CDR1 is SGHAT, CDR2 FQNNGV, per germline. The CDR3 runs 13 residues. Written as DNA, the CDR3 is TGTGCCAGCAGCCAGGTGTTTGGTTACGAGCAGTACGTC. This encodes CASSQVFGYEQYV.

This chain connects TRBV5-1 to TRBJ2-1; unclear D gene. V was cut by 2 bases and J by 8 bases, with 17 bases left in between. CDR1 SGHRS and CDR2 YFSETQ come from the germline V gene. The CDR3 has 15 residues. The DNA for the CDR3 is TGCGCCAGCAGCTTTGACCGGGTCAACAGTGATGAGCAGTTCTTC. Amino acid sequence: CASSFDRVNSDEQFF.

The chain combines TRBV3-1 (or the pseudogene TRBV3-2) with TRBJ2-5; D remains unclear. CDR1 and CDR2 (germline): LGHDT, YNNKEL (reference sequence). V was shortened by 4 bases and J by 7 bases, with 13 bases between the two germline ends. The CDR3 is 13 amino acids. This CDR3 is CASSPDHPGTQYF. CDR3 nucleotides: TGTGCCAGCAGCCCCGACCACCCGGGGACCCAGTACTTC.

V gene TRBV19 combines with J gene TRBJ2-5, with unresolved D. Per germline, CDR1 LNHDA and CDR2 SQIVND (reference sequence). CDR3 length: 14 amino acids. Trimming took 2 bases from V and 2 from J, leaving 9 bases between them. The CDR3, as DNA: TGTGCCAGTAGTATATCCGTGCAGCAAGAGACCCAGTACTTC. Protein product: CASSISVQQETQYF.